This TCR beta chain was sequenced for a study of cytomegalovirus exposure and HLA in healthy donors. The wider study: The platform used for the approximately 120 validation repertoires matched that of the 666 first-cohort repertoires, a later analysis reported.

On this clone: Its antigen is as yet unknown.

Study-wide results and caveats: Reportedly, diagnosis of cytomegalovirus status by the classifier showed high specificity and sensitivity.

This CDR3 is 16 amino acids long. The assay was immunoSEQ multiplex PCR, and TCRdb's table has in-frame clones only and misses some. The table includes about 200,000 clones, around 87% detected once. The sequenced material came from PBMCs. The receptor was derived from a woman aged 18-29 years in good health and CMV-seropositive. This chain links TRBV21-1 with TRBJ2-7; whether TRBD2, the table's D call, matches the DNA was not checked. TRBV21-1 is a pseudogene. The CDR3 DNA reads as TGTGCCCGCCCGGGGTGGCGAGGGAGGGGACCCTACGAGCAGTACTTC. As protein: CARPGWRGRGPYEQYF.